These 28 T cell receptor beta chains were sequenced from one sample in a study of T-cell memory formation after mild COVID-19 (dated by TCRdb to the early 2020s). Library creation used 5' RACE. Sequencing instrument: Illumina NovaSeq 6000. The public sequencing data were trimmed at Q25 with fastp and processed into clonotypes with MiXCR by TCRdb, which kept only in-frame beta chains. Entries that share a CDR3 protein sequence are merged under the most common genes and DNA. The sample records approximately 570,000 distinct CDR3 sequences, about a sixth of which are singletons. In total, the top ten clones hold more than 10% of the sample. Material: PBMCs or a T cell subset sorted from them (not recorded which). The receptor set was obtained from an adult woman who had mild COVID-19 (a few samples of this study predate the infection). The sample titles of this study are shuffled in the database, so cell type and time point are left out; the donor was told from shared clones.

Of note for this clonotype: One end of the junction varies from germline; a read error may be responsible. The chain recombines TRBV5-1 with TRBJ1-4; 10 bases are a match to TRBD1. This CDR3 is built from 14 residues. Germline V gives CDR1 SGHRS, CDR2 YFSETQ. CDR3 DNA: TGCGCCAGCAGCATGGGACAGGGGAATGGAAAACTGTTTTTT. As protein: CASSMGQGNGKLFF.

The chain employs TRBV20-1 and TRBJ2-1, with 10 bases lining up with TRBD1. Germline V gene lookup returns CDR1 DFQATT and CDR2 SNEGSKA (reference sequence). Trimming at V came to 8 bases and at J to 8 bases, leaving 21 bases not matched to a gene. This CDR3 contains 17 residues. CDR3 sequence reads: CSPLLPDRDRGPYEQFF. The CDR3 DNA reads as TGCAGTCCTCTACTACCCGACCGGGACAGGGGCCCGTATGAGCAGTTCTTC.

There are a few counts of this clonotype. The chain links TRBV20-1 to TRBJ2-4; 11 bases align to TRBD1. The trim removed 6 bases at V and 6 bases at J, leaving 10 bases unmatched. Germline V CDR1 and CDR2: DFQATT, SNEGSKA (reference sequence). There are 15 residues in the CDR3. CDR3 protein: CSAPRQGQGANIQYF. In DNA form, the CDR3 reads TGCAGTGCCCCGCGGCAAGGACAGGGGGCAAACATTCAGTACTTC.

The chain links TRBV7-8 to TRBJ2-5; 9 positions agree with TRBD2. The CDR3 has 12 amino acids. In germline, CDR1 is SGHVS, CDR2 FQNEAQ. CDR3 DNA: TGTGGGAGCGGGAGGTTTGGGGAGACCCAGTACTTC. This gives the protein CGSGRFGETQYF.

The chain combines TRBV10-3 with TRBJ2-2, with 8 nucleotides matching TRBD1. The CDR3 contains 15 residues. Germline V gene data show CDR1 as ENHRY and CDR2 as SYGVKD. V lost 7 bases and J lost 3; bases outside the gene matches: 7. DNA for the CDR3: TGTGCCATCAAACCGACAGGGGCGCACACCGGGGAGCTGTTTTTT. This translates into CAIKPTGAHTGELFF.

The rearrangement links TRBV11-2 to TRBJ2-2, with a weak D call TRBD1 (5 bases). The germline V gene has CDR1 SGHAT and CDR2 FQNNGV. The CDR3 runs to 15 residues. V shed 5 bases and J shed 6 bases, with 16 bases lying between them. As DNA, the CDR3 is TGTGCCAGCAGCCTATACAGGTCGTACGCCGGGGAGCTGTTTTTT. This codes for CASSLYRSYAGELFF.

This chain uses TRBV11-2 with TRBJ2-5; D is possibly TRBD2 (6 bases). The V end was cut by 5 bases, the J end by 2 bases, with 18 bases between. This CDR3 region has 16 residues. In germline, CDR1 is SGHAT, CDR2 FQNNGV. CDR3 DNA: TGTGCCAGCAGCCCCGGAGGGTTAGCGGTACAAGAGACCCAGTACTTC. Protein: CASSPGGLAVQETQYF.

The V and J genes are TRBV5-4 and TRBJ2-3, with TRBD1 matching over 8 bases. The V segment lost 1 base and the J segment 4 bases; nucleotides outside the gene matches: 5. Germline V gene lookup returns CDR1 SGHNT and CDR2 YYREEE (reference sequence). The CDR3 is 15 residues long. The CDR3 region has the DNA TGTGCCAGCAGCTTGACAGGGGGAAAGGCAGATACGCAGTATTTT. Its protein product is CASSLTGGKADTQYF.

The chain combines TRBV4-2 with TRBJ2-5, with a possible D match to TRBD1 (6 bases). Trimming removed 4 bases from V and 5 bases from J, with 11 bases in between. This CDR3 has 13 residues. In germline, CDR1 is LGHNA, CDR2 YNFKEQ. CDR3 sequence reads: CASSPTTGETQYF. As DNA, the CDR3 is TGTGCCAGCAGCCCGACCACAGGGGAGACCCAGTACTTC.

The chain combines TRBV9 with TRBJ2-1, with a possible D match to TRBD1 (5 bases). Germline CDR1 and CDR2: SGDLS and YYNGEE. The length of the CDR3 is 17 residues. V gave up 4 bases and J gave up 4 bases, with 21 bases separating them. The CDR3 sequence: CASSPSGLPGPYNEQFF. CDR3 nucleotides: TGTGCCAGCAGCCCATCAGGGTTGCCCGGACCTTACAATGAGCAGTTCTTC.

The V and J genes are TRBV5-6 and TRBJ2-1, with 7 bases lining up with TRBD1. V dropped 4 bases and J dropped 10; count of bases not matched to a gene: 11. This CDR3 is built from 14 residues. Per germline, CDR1 SGHDT and CDR2 YYEEEE. The CDR3 spells CASSPYRGLREQFF. As DNA, the CDR3 is TGTGCCAGCAGCCCTTACAGGGGATTGAGGGAGCAGTTCTTC.

In its sample, this clonotype was seen a few times. The gene calls are TRBV29-1 and TRBJ2-7; the D gene is possibly TRBD2 (5 bases). Per germline, CDR1 SQVTM and CDR2 ANQGSEA. With 4 bases removed from V and 7 bases from J, the gap between germline ends came to 11 bases. The CDR3 runs 11 residues. The chain's CDR3 is CSVALTGEQYF. CDR3 nucleotides: TGCAGCGTTGCCCTGACGGGGGAGCAGTACTTC.

This rearrangement joins TRBV12-3 or TRBV12-4 to TRBJ2-1; D is possibly TRBD2 (6 bases). Trimming took 5 bases from V and 3 from J, leaving 14 bases between them. The CDR3 length is 15 residues. The CDR3 sequence: CASSTPRDFYNEQFF. CDR3 DNA: TGTGCCAGCAGTACGCCCCGGGACTTCTACAATGAGCAGTTCTTC.

V and J are TRBV5-1 and TRBJ2-7; D gene uncertain. V was trimmed by 3 bases and J by 6 bases, leaving 22 bases between them. Germline-derived CDR1 and CDR2 are SGHRS and YFSETQ. The CDR3 spans 16 residues. CDR3 in amino acids: CASSSSSPTWALEQYF. CDR3 nucleotides: TGCGCCAGCAGCTCCTCAAGCCCAACCTGGGCCCTCGAGCAGTACTTC. The full variable domain, in which reference TRBV5-1 and TRBJ2-7 provide the parts outside the CDR3, is KAGVTQTPRYLIKTRGQQVTLSCSPISGHRSVSWYQQTPGQGLQFLFEYFSETQRNKGNFPGRFSGRQFSNSRSEMNVSTLELGDSALYLCASSSSSPTWALEQYFGPGTRLTVT.

This clonotype was seen more than once but under ten times. The gene calls are TRBV7-9 and TRBJ2-1; 10 bases align to TRBD2. J lost 6 bases, V lost 3 bases, and 5 bases had no gene match. This CDR3 region has 15 residues. CDR1 SEHNR and CDR2 FQNEAQ come from the germline V gene (reference sequence). Here the CDR3 reads CASSLGSGRANEQFF. Here the CDR3 DNA reads TGTGCCAGCAGCTTGGGCAGCGGGAGGGCCAATGAGCAGTTCTTC.

This clonotype was counted between two and nine times. The chain employs TRBV29-1 and TRBJ2-7; possibly TRBD1 for D (7 bases). Trimming took off 3 bases at V and 9 bases at J, with 24 bases between the two ends. Germline CDR1 SQVTM, CDR2 ANQGSEA. This CDR3 has 15 amino acids. CDR3 protein: CSVEGGQSPISMQYF. In nucleotides, the CDR3 is TGCAGCGTTGAGGGGGGACAGAGCCCCATCAGTATGCAGTACTTC.

V and J are TRBV6-2 or TRBV6-3 and TRBJ2-7, with 7 bases lining up with TRBD2. This CDR3 spans 14 amino acids. The junction had 5 bases not matched to a gene; V was cut back by 2 bases and J by 4 bases. Germline V gene data show CDR1 as MNHEY and CDR2 as SVGEGT. The DNA for the CDR3 is TGTGCCAGCAGTTACCAGCGGGGCCCGTACGAGCAGTACTTC. Translating gives CASSYQRGPYEQYF.

V and J are TRBV21-1 and TRBJ2-2. TRBV21-1 is tagged as a pseudogene. The CDR3 runs to 10 residues. The CDR3 loop reads CAISTGELFF. DNA of the CDR3: TGTGCCATCTCCACCGGGGAGCTGTTTTTT.

This clonotype has just a few counts. CDR3 nucleotide sequence: TGTGCCTGGAGTGTATGGGACACTGAAGCTTTCTTT. Translating it yields CAWSVWDTEAFF. The rearrangement uses TRBV30 and TRBJ1-1; no clear D gene. V gave up 0 bases and J gave up 3 bases, with 5 bases separating them. Germline lookup yields CDR1 GTSNPN and CDR2 SVGIG (reference sequence). The CDR3 runs to 12 residues. The entire variable domain, with the rest obtained from reference TRBV30 and TRBJ1-1, is as follows: SQTIHQWPATLVQPVGSPLSLECTVEGTSNPNLYWYRQAAGRGLQLLFYSVGIGQISSEVPQNLSASRPQDRQFILSSKKLLLSDSGFYLCAWSVWDTEAFFGQGTRLTVV.

The chain links TRBV6-5 to TRBJ2-3; 7 bases agree with TRBD2. CDR1 MNHEY and CDR2 SVGAGI come from the germline V gene. The V segment lost 0 bases and the J segment 4 bases; nucleotides outside the gene matches: 7. The CDR3 totals 16 residues. The CDR3 protein is CASSYSTSWVADTQYF. The CDR3 bases are TGTGCCAGCAGTTACTCGACTAGCTGGGTCGCAGATACGCAGTATTTT.

This clonotype came up many times. The chain carries TRBV6-4 and TRBJ2-3; D perhaps matches TRBD2 (7 bases). The germline V gene has CDR1 MRHNA and CDR2 SNTAGT. The V end lost 0 bases, the J end lost 3 bases, and 13 bases lay between the germline ends. The CDR3 is made up of 16 amino acids. DNA of the CDR3: TGTGCCAGCAGTGACTCGAAGGGGGGGCCAACAGATACGCAGTATTTT. Protein sequence: CASSDSKGGPTDTQYF.

This clonotype was seen at least ten times. The chain has TRBV11-1 and TRBJ1-6; possible D gene TRBD1, 5 bases. The CDR3 is made up of 14 amino acids. CDR1 SGHAT and CDR2 FQDESV come from the germline V gene (reference sequence). V lost 4 bases and J lost 9, with 13 bases in between. CDR3 nucleotides: TGTGCCAGCAGCTCTCAGGGTTCGGGTTCACCCCTCCACTTT. Translating it yields CASSSQGSGSPLHF.

A few counts support this clonotype. The V call is TRBV30, the J call TRBJ1-5, with 8 bases fitting TRBD1. Germline values: CDR1 GTSNPN, CDR2 SVGIG (reference sequence). The CDR3 consists of 13 residues. After removal of 1 base from V and 6 bases from J, the junction contained 2 bases not matched to a gene. CDR3 sequence reads: CAWSGTGSQPQHF. CDR3 DNA sequence: TGTGCCTGGAGTGGGACAGGGTCTCAGCCCCAGCATTTT.

V and J are TRBV20-1 and TRBJ2-5; TRBD2 agrees at 14 bases. J gave up 5 bases and V 6 bases, and 8 bases lay outside the gene matches. The CDR3 runs 15 residues. CDR1 DFQATT and CDR2 SNEGSKA come from the germline V gene (reference sequence). The CDR3, as DNA: TGCAGTGCAAGGACTAGCGGGGGGATGATGGAGACCCAGTACTTC. The encoded protein is CSARTSGGMMETQYF.

This chain connects TRBV11-2 to TRBJ2-1; 9 bases are shared with TRBD2. Germline CDR1 and CDR2: SGHAT and FQNNGV. The CDR3 spans 17 residues. Trimming removed 5 bases from V and 7 bases from J; junction bases left unmatched: 15. The CDR3 coding sequence is TGTGCCAGCAGCCCGACGGCGATGCGGGAGGGCAGGAATGAGCAGTTCTTC. Encoded protein: CASSPTAMREGRNEQFF.

V is TRBV7-6 and J is TRBJ2-1; 7 positions agree with TRBD2. V was pared by 9 bases and J by 3 bases, with 8 bases of the junction left unmatched. This CDR3 region has 14 residues. Germline CDR1 reads SGHVS; CDR2 reads FNYEAQ. For the CDR3, the DNA is TGTGCCAGTGGGCAAGCGGGGATCTACAATGAGCAGTTCTTC. It codes for CASGQAGIYNEQFF.

This rearrangement joins TRBV11-2 to TRBJ2-1; TRBD2 agrees at 8 bases. Trimming cost V 5 bases and J 2 bases; bases outside gene matches: 5. Germline V CDR1 and CDR2: SGHAT, FQNNGV. The CDR3 length is 15 residues. The CDR3 DNA reads TGTGCCAGCAGCCGAATAGCGGGACCCTACAATGAGCAGTTCTTC. It encodes CASSRIAGPYNEQFF.

The V gene is TRBV20-1, the J gene TRBJ1-2; 9 bases align to TRBD1. V shed 1 base, J shed 2 bases, and the junction held 5 bases outside the gene matches. Germline V gene data show CDR1 as DFQATT and CDR2 as SNEGSKA (reference sequence). CDR3 size: 15 residues. The CDR3 nucleotides are TGCAGTGCTAGAGTAGGCGGACAGGGGAACTATGGCTACACCTTC. It encodes CSARVGGQGNYGYTF.